Following are 29 T cell receptor beta chains from one sample sequenced in a study of blood T cell repertoires in COVID-19. Using immunoSEQ multiplex PCR, the repertoire was profiled, and TCRdb retains in-frame clones only, with some absent. The sample holds some 170,000 clones, 80% seen once. Sequenced: PBMCs or T cells enriched from blood (not recorded which). The receptors stem from a man aged 40-49 years who had recovered from COVID-19.

The chain carries TRBV9 and TRBJ1-2, with TRBD1 matching 9 bases. CDR3 length equals 18 residues. The V segment lost 3 bases and the J segment 1 base; nucleotides outside the gene matches: 13. Germline V gene lookup returns CDR1 SGDLS and CDR2 YYNGEE. The CDR3 spells CASSGHPGQGLFNYGYTF. The DNA for the CDR3 is TGTGCCAGCAGCGGACACCCGGGACAGGGACTTTTTAACTATGGCTACACCTTC.

The chain has TRBV5-4 and TRBJ1-2; 7 nucleotides line up with TRBD1. The germline V gene has CDR1 SGHNT and CDR2 YYREEE (reference sequence). This CDR3 is built from 17 residues. Germline trimming cut 0 bases from V and 7 bases from J; bases unmatched to any gene: 15. DNA of the CDR3: TGTGCCAGCAGCTTGGCCGGGGGGGGACAGTCGGTAGTTGGCTACACCTTC. Translating gives CASSLAGGGQSVVGYTF.

The J gene is TRBJ1-2, the V gene TRBV9; possibly TRBD1 for D (5 bases). The germline gives CDR1 SGDLS, CDR2 YYNGEE. The CDR3 is made up of 14 amino acids. V lost 0 bases, J lost 4 bases, and 10 bases lay in between. CDR3 residues: CASSVAGFGYGYTF. In DNA, the CDR3 is TGTGCCAGCAGCGTAGCAGGGTTCGGCTATGGCTACACCTTC.

The J gene is TRBJ2-3, the V gene TRBV24-1, with TRBD2 matching over 7 bases. With 0 bases clipped from V and 2 bases from J, the junction kept 7 bases outside the gene matches. The germline CDR1 and CDR2 sequences are KGHDR and SFDVKD. CDR3 length equals 17 residues. This CDR3 reads CATSDLRAGAYTDTQYF. CDR3 in DNA: TGTGCCACCAGTGATTTGCGCGCGGGAGCGTACACAGATACGCAGTATTTT.

The chain couples TRBV6-5 to TRBJ1-1; the D gene is possibly TRBD1 (5 bases). Between the trimmed V and J ends, which lost 6 bases and 5 bases, there was a span of 10 bases. Germline V gives CDR1 MNHEY, CDR2 SVGAGI. The CDR3 has 12 residues. CDR3 DNA: TGTGCCAGCAGCCCGCCAGGGACTGAAGCTTTCTTT. This sequence encodes CASSPPGTEAFF.

The V call is TRBV2, the J call TRBJ1-2, with TRBD1 identical over 9 bases. The CDR3 spans 17 residues. V gave up 6 bases and J gave up 5 bases; unmatched junction bases: 16. Germline CDR1 is SNHLY and CDR2 is FYNNEI. CDR3 DNA: TGTGCCAGCAGACTAGGGACAGGGCCATACACGTGGTATGGCTACACCTTC. Its translation: CASRLGTGPYTWYGYTF.

The chain employs TRBV6-5 and TRBJ1-2, with D possibly TRBD1 on 5 matching bases. This CDR3 has 12 residues. V shed 7 bases and J shed 4 bases, with 10 bases lying between them. Germline-derived CDR1 and CDR2 are MNHEY and SVGAGI. The CDR3 loop is CASKGNGYGYTF. The CDR3 nucleotides are TGTGCCAGCAAGGGGAACGGCTATGGCTACACCTTC.

The chain links TRBV30 to TRBJ1-2; TRBD1 might be the D (6 bases). The CDR3 covers 12 residues. Germline-derived CDR1 and CDR2 are GTSNPN and SVGIG (reference sequence). With 7 bases removed from V and 1 base from J, the gap between germline ends came to 10 bases. This CDR3 is CASDRRNYGYTF. The CDR3 nucleotides are TGTGCCTCCGACAGGCGTAACTATGGCTACACCTTC.

J is TRBJ2-7 and V is TRBV29-1, with 8 bases identical to TRBD1. This CDR3 spans 14 amino acids. With V trimmed by 4 bases and J by 0 bases, 5 bases remained unmatched. The germline V gene has CDR1 SQVTM and CDR2 ANQGSEA. This chain's CDR3 is CSVARDRYSYEQYF. CDR3 DNA sequence: TGCAGCGTTGCCAGGGACAGGTACTCCTACGAGCAGTACTTC.

This rearrangement joins TRBV13 to TRBJ1-6; 7 nucleotides line up with TRBD1. V lost 4 bases and J lost 9; bases outside the gene matches: 9. The CDR3 extends over 15 amino acids. Germline CDR1 is PRHDT and CDR2 is FYEKMQ (reference sequence). CDR3 residues: CASSSTGRLGSPLHF. Here the CDR3 DNA reads TGTGCCAGCAGCTCGACAGGGAGATTAGGTTCACCCCTCCACTTT. Based on the CDR3 plus reference TRBV13 and TRBJ1-6, the full variable domain is AAGVIQSPRHLIKEKRETATLKCYPIPRHDTVYWYQQGPGQDPQFLISFYEKMQSDKGSIPDRFSAQQFSDYHSELNMSSLELGDSALYFCASSSTGRLGSPLHFGNGTRLTVT.

The rearrangement links TRBV6-6 to TRBJ2-7; unclear D gene. The germline V and J ends were trimmed by 7 bases and 5 bases, with 15 bases remaining between them. The CDR3 contains 13 residues. Germline V lookup: CDR1 MNHNY, CDR2 SVGAGI (reference sequence). Written as DNA, the CDR3 is TGTGCCAGCACCCACGCGCAGGCCCACGAGCAGTACTTC. This translates into CASTHAQAHEQYF.

The chain couples TRBV5-1 to TRBJ1-1, with D maybe TRBD1 (5 bases). V gave up 1 base and J gave up 8 bases, with 12 bases separating them. CDR3 length equals 13 residues. Per the germline V gene, CDR1 is SGHRS and CDR2 is YFSETQ. CDR3 residues: CASSLFRQGEAFF. CDR3 nucleotides: TGCGCCAGCAGCTTGTTCCGGCAGGGAGAAGCTTTCTTT.

The J gene is TRBJ1-5, the V gene TRBV5-5; 7 bases agree with TRBD1. Per the germline V gene, CDR1 is SGHKS and CDR2 is YYEKEE (reference sequence). The CDR3 has 16 amino acids. Unmatched junction bases numbered 10, after V lost 7 bases and J lost 0 bases. The CDR3 coding sequence is TGTGCCAGCCGGGTTGGGACAGAGTATAGCAATCAGCCCCAGCATTTT. Translated: CASRVGTEYSNQPQHF.

The genes are TRBV25-1 and TRBJ2-5; 8 nucleotides line up with TRBD2. The CDR3 loop spans 15 amino acids. V was pared by 2 bases and J by 4 bases, with 6 bases of the junction left unmatched. Germline V gene lookup returns CDR1 MGHDK and CDR2 SYGVNS. The CDR3 is CASSELGTSRETQYF. The DNA for the CDR3 is TGTGCCAGCAGTGAACTTGGGACTAGTCGAGAGACCCAGTACTTC. The full variable domain, completed using reference TRBV25-1 and TRBJ2-5, is EADIYQTPRYLVIGTGKKITLECSQTMGHDKMYWYQQDPGMELHLIHYSYGVNSTEKGDLSSESTVSRIRTEHFPLTLESARPSHTSQYLCASSELGTSRETQYFGPGTRLLVL.

The chain recombines TRBV6-4 with TRBJ1-1; 10 bases match TRBD1. J gave up 7 bases and V 11 bases, and 13 bases lay outside the gene matches. Germline V gene sequence: CDR1 MRHNA, CDR2 SNTAGT. The CDR3 is 14 residues long. For the CDR3, the DNA is TGTGCCTCAATGGACGGGACAGGGGTATGTGAAGCTTTCTTT. Residues: CASMDGTGVCEAFF.

V gene TRBV3-1 (or the pseudogene TRBV3-2) combines with J gene TRBJ2-7; D may be TRBD2 (6 bases). The CDR3 runs 13 residues. Germline values: CDR1 LGHDT, CDR2 YNNKEL (reference sequence). V was clipped by 0 bases and J by 7 bases, with 10 bases between them. The DNA of the CDR3 is TGTGCCAGCAGCCAAGATGGGGCGGGAGAGCAGTACGTC. This gives the protein CASSQDGAGEQYV.

In this sample, this clone turned up a few times. The CDR3 nucleotides are TGTGCCAGCAGCCCTCGGGACAGGGGGCCTCTCACTGAAGCTTTCTTT. It codes for CASSPRDRGPLTEAFF. The chain is built from TRBV7-2 and TRBJ1-1; the match to TRBD1 covers 12 bases. Losses at the gene ends were 5 bases for V and 4 bases for J; bases not matched to a gene: 8. Germline V gives CDR1 SGHTA, CDR2 FQGNSA. This CDR3 region has 16 residues.

The chain is built from TRBV18 and TRBJ2-3; D remains ambiguous. This CDR3 region has 12 residues. V was pared by 4 bases and J by 6 bases, with 8 bases between. Germline V gene lookup returns CDR1 KGHSH and CDR2 LQKENI. The CDR3 protein is CASSQFVDTQYF. CDR3 nucleotide sequence: TGTGCCAGCTCACAATTCGTGGATACGCAGTATTTT.

J is TRBJ1-4 and V is TRBV2, with a tentative D call TRBD1 (6 bases). The CDR3 covers 14 residues. The V end lost 7 bases, the J end lost 4 bases, and 13 bases lay between the germline ends. Looked up from germline, CDR1 is SNHLY and CDR2 is FYNNEI. CDR3 loop: CASTQGTSNEKLFF. CDR3 nucleotide sequence: TGTGCCAGCACCCAGGGGACTAGTAATGAAAAACTGTTTTTT. The full variable domain, with the rest looked up from reference TRBV2 and TRBJ1-4, is EPEVTQTPSHQVTQMGQEVILRCVPISNHLYFYWYRQILGQKVEFLVSFYNNEISEKSEIFDDQFSVERPDGSNFTLKIRSTKLEDSAMYFCASTQGTSNEKLFFGSGTQLSVL.

This clone was observed a single time. This rearrangement joins TRBV6-5 to TRBJ1-5; no definite D call. The CDR3 is made up of 14 amino acids. Trimming shortened V by 11 bases and J by 4 bases, and 18 bases separated the two germline ends. Per germline, CDR1 MNHEY and CDR2 SVGAGI. The DNA of the CDR3 is TGTGCCTCCCTTCTCTGGGCGGGGAATCAGCCCCAGCATTTT. It yields the protein CASLLWAGNQPQHF.

The chain joins TRBV7-9 to TRBJ1-1, with D perhaps TRBD1 (6 bases). CDR1 and CDR2 (germline): SEHNR, FQNEAQ (reference sequence). The CDR3 has 18 amino acids. The germline V and J ends were trimmed by 2 bases and 0 bases, with 19 bases remaining between them. This CDR3 is CASSLWFAGRGMNTEAFF. DNA for the CDR3: TGTGCCAGCAGCTTATGGTTTGCAGGGAGGGGGATGAACACTGAAGCTTTCTTT.

The chain uses TRBV11-3 and TRBJ2-5, with 10 bases matching TRBD2. The CDR3 loop spans 17 amino acids. V lost 1 base and J lost 2; bases outside the gene matches: 7. CDR1 is SGHNT, CDR2 YENEEA, per germline. The CDR3 reads CASSLGSSGGLQETQYF. The DNA for the CDR3 is TGTGCCAGCAGCTTAGGATCTAGCGGGGGCCTGCAAGAGACCCAGTACTTC.

V usage is TRBV6-5 and J usage is TRBJ1-2; a weak D match, TRBD1 (6 bases). The germline V and J ends were trimmed by 4 bases and 2 bases, with 8 bases remaining between them. The germline CDR1 and CDR2 sequences are MNHEY and SVGAGI. The CDR3 totals 13 residues. In nucleotides, the CDR3 is TGTGCCAGCAGTTCAGGACAGAACTATGGCTACACCTTC. Residues: CASSSGQNYGYTF.

The chain couples TRBV24-1 to TRBJ2-1, with D possibly being TRBD2 (6 bases). The germline V gene has CDR1 KGHDR and CDR2 SFDVKD. This CDR3 contains 16 residues. V gave up 2 bases and J gave up 8 bases, with 18 bases separating them. The CDR3 reads CATSDWSRGSSDEQFF. CDR3 sequence (DNA): TGTGCCACCAGTGATTGGTCCCGGGGGTCAAGTGATGAGCAGTTCTTC.

This chain connects TRBV6-1 to TRBJ2-6; D gene ambiguous. Trimming took off 0 bases at V and 0 bases at J, with 9 bases between the two ends. Per the germline V gene, CDR1 is MNHNS and CDR2 is SASEGT. The CDR3 is 17 amino acids. The CDR3 is CASSEAAVLSGANVLTF. The CDR3 nucleotides are TGTGCCAGCAGTGAAGCCGCGGTCCTCTCTGGGGCCAACGTCCTGACTTTC.

The CDR3 protein is CASSIDPTIHYGYTF. CDR3 nucleotides: TGTGCCAGTAGTATAGATCCTACGATACACTATGGCTACACCTTC. This chain connects TRBV19 to TRBJ1-2; D not certain. The ends were cut back, 0 bases at V and 3 bases at J, with 11 bases in the middle. In germline, CDR1 is LNHDA, CDR2 SQIVND (reference sequence). The CDR3 loop spans 15 amino acids.

The chain has TRBV30 and TRBJ1-2, with D unclear. This CDR3 has 11 residues. Germline CDR1 GTSNPN, CDR2 SVGIG (reference sequence). V was trimmed by 4 bases and J by 4 bases, leaving 7 bases between them. CDR3 sequence (DNA): TGTGCCTGGACCGCCAGCTATGGCTACACCTTC. It specifies CAWTASYGYTF.

V gene TRBV30 combines with J gene TRBJ1-6; D perhaps matches TRBD1 (5 bases). The CDR3 contains 13 residues. Trimming left V 5 bases short and J 8 bases short, with 13 bases between. The V gene's germline CDR1 is GTSNPN and CDR2 SVGIG (reference sequence). This chain's CDR3 is CAWGRQGDSPLHF. In DNA, the CDR3 is TGTGCCTGGGGGCGGCAGGGCGATTCACCCCTCCACTTT. The entire variable domain, with the rest obtained from reference TRBV30 and TRBJ1-6, is as follows: SQTIHQWPATLVQPVGSPLSLECTVEGTSNPNLYWYRQAAGRGLQLLFYSVGIGQISSEVPQNLSASRPQDRQFILSSKKLLLSDSGFYLCAWGRQGDSPLHFGNGTRLTVT.

The chain has TRBV2 and TRBJ1-2; TRBD1 matches at 7 bases. This CDR3 spans 14 amino acids. V trimming: 6 bases; J trimming: 6 bases; junction bases outside the gene matches: 10. The V gene's germline CDR1 is SNHLY and CDR2 FYNNEI. CDR3: CASRDNRDSHGYTF. The DNA of the CDR3 is TGTGCCAGCAGGGATAACCGGGACAGCCATGGCTACACCTTC.